One sample yielded the 30 T cell receptor beta chains listed below, sequenced in a study of blood T cell repertoires in COVID-19. Clones were read by immunoSEQ multiplex PCR, and TCRdb kept only the in-frame ones, dropping some. The repertoire holds tens of thousands of clones, with around 85% as singletons. Input material: peripheral blood. The receptors originated from an elderly man with acute or convalescent COVID-19.

The rearrangement uses TRBV6-5 and TRBJ1-6; D gene uncertain. This CDR3 is built from 15 residues. V lost 6 bases and J 0 bases, leaving 9 bases between the germline ends. Germline lookup yields CDR1 MNHEY and CDR2 SVGAGI. The CDR3 sequence is CASRRESSYNSPLHF. In DNA form, the CDR3 reads TGTGCCAGCAGGAGGGAGAGCTCCTATAATTCACCCCTCCACTTT.

The chain joins TRBV5-5 to TRBJ1-1; unclear D gene. The V gene lost 0 bases and the J gene lost 0 bases, with 9 bases spanning the gap. The CDR3 spans 15 residues. Germline-derived CDR1 and CDR2 are SGHKS and YYEKEE (reference sequence). The DNA for the CDR3 is TGTGCCAGCAGCTTGGCCTTACAGATGAACACTGAAGCTTTCTTT. As protein: CASSLALQMNTEAFF.

CDR3 coding DNA: TGTGCCAGCACCCTAAACCCTAGCGGGAGGAACTTGGATACGCAGTATTTT. Translated: CASTLNPSGRNLDTQYF. The chain couples TRBV7-6 to TRBJ2-3; 11 nucleotides match TRBD2. Unmatched junction bases numbered 15, after V lost 7 bases and J lost 6 bases. The CDR3 has 17 residues. Per germline, CDR1 SGHVS and CDR2 FNYEAQ. Supplemented by reference TRBV7-6 and TRBJ2-3, the full variable domain reads GAGVSQSPRYKVTKRGQDVALRCDPISGHVSLYWYRQALGQGPEFLTYFNYEAQQDKSGLPNDRFSAERPEGSISTLTIQRTEQRDSAMYRCASTLNPSGRNLDTQYFGPGTRLTVL.

The gene calls are TRBV28 and TRBJ2-2; 7 bases are shared with TRBD2. Germline trimming cut 5 bases from V and 4 bases from J; bases unmatched to any gene: 7. Germline-derived CDR1 and CDR2 are MDHEN and SYDVKM. This CDR3 region has 15 residues. The CDR3 DNA is TGTGCCAGCAGTCCTTGGACTAGTACCACCGGGGAGCTGTTTTTT. Its translation: CASSPWTSTTGELFF.

In this sample, this clone turned up once. The gene calls are TRBV7-2 and TRBJ2-7; tentative D call: TRBD2 (7 bases). CDR1 and CDR2 (germline): SGHTA, FQGNSA. Trimming cost V 3 bases and J 4 bases, with 13 bases left between them. The length of the CDR3 is 14 residues. The CDR3 is CASSFGGARYEQYF. In nucleotides, the CDR3 is TGTGCCAGCAGCTTTGGGGGGGCCCGGTACGAGCAGTACTTC.

The rearrangement uses TRBV7-2 and TRBJ2-5, with 12 bases matching TRBD2. Germline-derived CDR1 and CDR2 are SGHTA and FQGNSA. J lost 5 bases, V lost 4 bases, and 2 bases had no gene match. The CDR3 has 14 residues. CDR3 loop: CASSSGLAGETQYF. The CDR3, as DNA: TGTGCCAGCAGCTCCGGACTAGCGGGGGAGACCCAGTACTTC.

This clone was picked up one time. This chain links TRBV11-2 with TRBJ2-3; D is perhaps TRBD1 (6 bases). The V gene lost 5 bases and the J gene lost 2 bases, with 11 bases spanning the gap. This CDR3 region has 14 residues. The germline V gene encodes CDR1 SGHAT and CDR2 FQNNGV. This CDR3 is CASSRDTYTDTQYF. CDR3 bases: TGTGCCAGCAGCCGGGACACCTACACAGATACGCAGTATTTT.

The CDR3 loop is CSVEAPDGYTF. CDR3 nucleotides: TGCAGCGTTGAAGCCCCTGATGGCTACACCTTC. The rearrangement uses TRBV29-1 and TRBJ1-2; D is unresolved. Per the germline V gene, CDR1 is SQVTM and CDR2 is ANQGSEA. The CDR3 spans 11 residues. V was clipped by 1 base and J by 6 bases, with 6 bases between them.

The rearrangement uses TRBV30 and TRBJ1-2; D is ambiguous. The V gene lost 1 base and the J gene lost 1 base, with 4 bases spanning the gap. Germline V lookup: CDR1 GTSNPN, CDR2 SVGIG (reference sequence). CDR3 length equals 12 residues. The CDR3 spells CAWSASNYGYTF. DNA for the CDR3: TGTGCCTGGAGTGCCAGTAACTATGGCTACACCTTC.

The chain carries TRBV27 and TRBJ1-4; D call uncertain. Germline-derived CDR1 and CDR2 are MNHEY and SMNVEV (reference sequence). This CDR3 comprises 15 residues. Trimming pared 2 bases from V and 8 bases from J, leaving 15 bases between. CDR3 in amino acids: CASSLVGPTGEKLFF. In DNA, the CDR3 is TGTGCCAGCAGTTTAGTCGGACCAACGGGGGAAAAACTGTTTTTT.

This clone was seen a single time. The rearrangement links TRBV18 to TRBJ2-5; 7 positions agree with TRBD1. The germline gives CDR1 KGHSH, CDR2 LQKENI. J lost 1 base, V lost 4 bases, and 12 bases had no gene match. The CDR3 length is 17 residues. CDR3 in amino acids: CASSHNLLGQLQETQYF. CDR3 nucleotide sequence: TGTGCCAGCTCACACAACCTCTTGGGACAGCTCCAAGAGACCCAGTACTTC. The whole variable domain, filled in from reference TRBV18 and TRBJ2-5, reads NAGVMQNPRHLVRRRGQEARLRCSPMKGHSHVYWYRQLPEEGLKFMVYLQKENIIDESGMPKERFSAEFPKEGPSILRIQQVVRGDSAAYFCASSHNLLGQLQETQYFGPGTRLLVL.

The chain links TRBV19 to TRBJ2-7, with a weak D call TRBD1 (6 bases). The V gene lost 5 bases and the J gene lost 7 bases, with 15 bases spanning the gap. Germline lookup yields CDR1 LNHDA and CDR2 SQIVND (reference sequence). This CDR3 spans 13 amino acids. The CDR3 spells CASSYREMGEQYF. The DNA of the CDR3 is TGTGCCAGTAGTTACAGGGAGATGGGTGAGCAGTACTTC.

V usage is TRBV12-5 and J usage is TRBJ2-5; D perhaps matches TRBD1 (5 bases). CDR1 and CDR2 from the germline V gene are LGHNT and FRNRAP. The CDR3 extends over 15 amino acids. With 1 base removed from V and 3 bases from J, the gap between germline ends came to 12 bases. The CDR3 DNA reads TGTGCTAGTGGTTTGGGCTGGGGCGGTGAAGAGACCCAGTACTTC. Translation: CASGLGWGGEETQYF.

The V call is TRBV10-3, the J call TRBJ2-3; 9 bases fit TRBD2. Looked up from germline, CDR1 is ENHRY and CDR2 is SYGVKD. V trimming: 3 bases; J trimming: 2 bases; junction bases outside the gene matches: 3. The CDR3 has 15 residues. The CDR3 spells CAISDGGGDTDTQYF. CDR3 bases: TGTGCCATCAGTGACGGCGGGGGGGACACAGATACGCAGTATTTT.

This chain connects TRBV18 to TRBJ2-1, with 10 bases identical to TRBD1. This CDR3 contains 15 residues. V shed 3 bases and J 9 bases; nucleotides not matched to a gene: 8. CDR1 and CDR2 (germline): KGHSH, LQKENI. The chain's CDR3 is CASSPQGQGLGEQFF. In DNA form, the CDR3 reads TGTGCCAGCTCACCCCAGGGACAGGGGCTGGGTGAGCAGTTCTTC. Full variable domain (missing parts from reference TRBV18 and TRBJ2-1): NAGVMQNPRHLVRRRGQEARLRCSPMKGHSHVYWYRQLPEEGLKFMVYLQKENIIDESGMPKERFSAEFPKEGPSILRIQQVVRGDSAAYFCASSPQGQGLGEQFFGPGTRLTVL.

The chain has TRBV10-3 and TRBJ1-1; possible D gene TRBD1, 6 bases. The germline gives CDR1 ENHRY, CDR2 SYGVKD. Trimming took 4 bases from V and 4 from J, leaving 13 bases between them. This CDR3 is built from 14 residues. DNA of the CDR3: TGTGCCATCAGTGGGCGGGGGGCGACCACTGAAGCTTTCTTT. Protein product: CAISGRGATTEAFF.

The genes are TRBV28 and TRBJ2-7; 8 bases are a match to TRBD1. Looked up from germline, CDR1 is MDHEN and CDR2 is SYDVKM. The J segment lost 3 bases and the V segment lost 6 bases, leaving 10 bases of the junction unmatched. The CDR3 is 15 residues long. Here the CDR3 DNA reads TGTGCCAGCAGCCGGACAGGGTTGGCGAACTACGAGCAGTACTTC. It is translated as CASSRTGLANYEQYF.

The J gene is TRBJ2-5, the V gene TRBV7-8; the D is unclear. The CDR3 length is 17 residues. Germline-derived CDR1 and CDR2 are SGHVS and FQNEAQ. The V and J ends lost 0 bases and 2 bases respectively, with 16 bases between them. CDR3 nucleotide sequence: TGTGCCAGCAGCTTAGCGCCTGTAGGTGGGCTACAAGAGACCCAGTACTTC. It specifies CASSLAPVGGLQETQYF.

This rearrangement joins TRBV5-5 to TRBJ1-4, with TRBD1 matching 8 bases. The CDR3 is 15 residues long. V trimming: 3 bases; J trimming: 8 bases; junction bases outside the gene matches: 9. CDR1 SGHKS and CDR2 YYEKEE come from the germline V gene (reference sequence). The CDR3 coding sequence is TGTGCCAGCAGCTCCACTCAGGGGGCACGGGAAAAACTGTTTTTT. Its translation: CASSSTQGAREKLFF.

The V gene is TRBV7-2, the J gene TRBJ1-2; the match to TRBD1 covers 7 bases. The CDR3 extends over 13 amino acids. The germline gives CDR1 SGHTA, CDR2 FQGNSA. V was pared by 4 bases and J by 4 bases, with 3 bases of the junction left unmatched. CDR3 sequence reads: CASSSTGTYGYTF. CDR3 in DNA: TGTGCCAGCAGCTCGACAGGGACCTATGGCTACACCTTC. Looking up the rest from reference TRBV7-2 and TRBJ1-2 gives the full variable domain: GAGVSQSPSNKVTEKGKDVELRCDPISGHTALYWYRQSLGQGLEFLIYFQGNSAPDKSGLPSDRFSAERTGGSVSTLTIQRTQQEDSAVYLCASSSTGTYGYTFGSGTRLTVV.

The chain recombines TRBV7-9 with TRBJ2-3; D gene ambiguous. CDR1 is SEHNR and CDR2 is FQNEAQ in the germline V gene (reference sequence). The CDR3 is 11 amino acids. V lost 4 bases, J lost 4 bases, and 3 bases lay in between. CDR3 DNA sequence: TGTGCCAGCAGCTCCTCAGATACGCAGTATTTT. Its translation is CASSSSDTQYF.

The chain combines TRBV18 with TRBJ2-7; TRBD2 agrees at 10 bases. The CDR3 runs 19 residues. The V gene end was trimmed by 2 bases and the J gene end by 3 bases; junction bases not matched to a gene: 16. From germline, CDR1 is KGHSH and CDR2 LQKENI. CDR3: CASSPYSLAGERGIYEQYF. In DNA, the CDR3 is TGTGCCAGCTCACCATACAGTCTAGCGGGAGAGAGAGGGATCTACGAGCAGTACTTC.

V gene TRBV6-5 combines with J gene TRBJ2-7; TRBD2 is a possible D gene (7 bases). This CDR3 region has 15 residues. CDR1 and CDR2 from the germline V gene are MNHEY and SVGAGI. The V gene lost 0 bases and the J gene lost 3 bases, with 12 bases spanning the gap. The CDR3 protein is CASSYSGGDGYEQYF. The CDR3, as DNA: TGTGCCAGCAGTTACTCAGGGGGGGATGGCTACGAGCAGTACTTC.

CDR3 bases: TGTGCCAGCATCCTGCCCGACAGGACCAATCAGCCCCAGCATTTT. Translating gives CASILPDRTNQPQHF. The rearrangement links TRBV7-8 to TRBJ1-5; D may be TRBD1 (6 bases). Germline values: CDR1 SGHVS, CDR2 FQNEAQ. V was pared by 7 bases and J by 3 bases, with 16 bases between. The CDR3 extends over 15 amino acids.

This clone was seen a few times. This rearrangement joins TRBV18 to TRBJ2-7; a possible D gene is TRBD1 (7 bases). The V end lost 5 bases, the J end lost 1 base, and 12 bases lay between the germline ends. The CDR3 runs to 14 residues. The germline CDR1 and CDR2 sequences are KGHSH and LQKENI. The CDR3 bases are TGTGCCAGCTCATCCAGGGGGGAATCCTACGAGCAGTACTTC. Its protein product is CASSSRGESYEQYF.

The chain combines TRBV7-2 with TRBJ2-3, with TRBD1 matching over 11 bases. CDR3 length: 15 residues. J lost 7 bases, V lost 6 bases, and 9 bases had no gene match. Germline-derived CDR1 and CDR2 are SGHTA and FQGNSA. Here the CDR3 reads CASSPGQGAKNTQYF. CDR3 in DNA: TGTGCCAGCAGTCCAGGACAGGGGGCTAAAAATACGCAGTATTTT.

The gene calls are TRBV30 and TRBJ2-5, with 11 nucleotides matching TRBD2. The CDR3 is 16 residues long. CDR1 and CDR2 (germline): GTSNPN, SVGIG (reference sequence). The ends lost 0 bases at V and 3 bases at J; junction bases unmatched: 6. CDR3 DNA sequence: TGTGCCTGGAGTGTAGGGCCGGGACTAGCGGAAGAGACCCAGTACTTC. Translation: CAWSVGPGLAEETQYF.

The chain recombines TRBV7-2 with TRBJ1-1; D possibly corresponds to TRBD1 (5 bases). The CDR3 loop spans 16 amino acids. Germline assignment: CDR1 SGHTA and CDR2 FQGNSA. The V and J ends lost 0 bases and 5 bases respectively, with 16 bases between them. CDR3 sequence (DNA): TGTGCCAGCAGCTTAGCGCCGGGAGCGGGGGTGACTGAAGCTTTCTTT. It is translated as CASSLAPGAGVTEAFF.

The genes are TRBV7-9 and TRBJ2-7, with 9 bases aligning to TRBD1. The CDR3 spans 15 residues. From germline, CDR1 is SEHNR and CDR2 FQNEAQ (reference sequence). The V and J ends lost 5 bases and 4 bases, in that order; junction bases with no gene match: 9. The CDR3 DNA reads TGTGCCAGCAGCCGAAATACGGGACAGGGTTACGAGCAGTACTTC. This translates into CASSRNTGQGYEQYF.

The V call is TRBV6-1, the J call TRBJ1-5; no clear D gene. CDR1 is MNHNS, CDR2 SASEGT, per germline. This CDR3 contains 14 residues. V was shortened by 1 base and J by 4 bases, with 8 bases between the two germline ends. The CDR3 loop is CASSEGGLNQPQHF. The CDR3 DNA follows: TGTGCCAGCAGTGAAGGCGGGTTAAATCAGCCCCAGCATTTT.